The 4 T cell receptor beta chains below all came from one sample that was sequenced in a study of T cells after posttransplantation cyclophosphamide. Sequencing used immunoSEQ multiplex PCR; TCRdb keeps in-frame clones, though not all of them. Recorded here are 9,500 to 15,000 clones, none singletons. Busulfan-fludarabine conditioning, marrow transplant, and cyclophosphamide on days +3 and +4 were administered. The specimen was PBMCs, collected after allogeneic stem cell transplant with posttransplant cyclophosphamide. These TCRs come from a female patient aged 40 to 50 who received an allogeneic stem cell transplant from a related donor, was CMV-positive, and had acute GVHD only. Some T cells may be the graft donor's.

In its sample, this clone was seen many times. CDR3 sequence reads: CASSQGGQGGTEAFF. The CDR3 DNA reads as TGCGCCAGCAGCCAAGGAGGACAGGGCGGGACTGAAGCTTTCTTT. The V call is TRBV4-1, the J call TRBJ1-1, with 8 bases identical to TRBD1. Looked up from germline, CDR1 is MGHRA and CDR2 is YSYEKL. This CDR3 region has 15 residues. With V trimmed by 1 base and J by 5 bases, 6 bases remained unmatched.

This clone was counted many times. CDR3 protein: CASSGIGLAGGRNEQFF. The CDR3 DNA reads as TGTGCCAGCAGCGGAATTGGTCTAGCGGGGGGGCGGAATGAGCAGTTCTTC. The V gene is TRBV5-6, the J gene TRBJ2-1, with TRBD2 matching 12 bases. Per the germline V gene, CDR1 is SGHDT and CDR2 is YYEEEE. J gave up 7 bases and V 4 bases, and 12 bases lay outside the gene matches. The CDR3 length is 17 residues.

This clone was recorded many times. V gene TRBV5-1 combines with J gene TRBJ2-2, with D possibly TRBD1 on 5 matching bases. V was trimmed by 4 bases and J by 2 bases, leaving 18 bases between them. Germline V gene lookup returns CDR1 SGHRS and CDR2 YFSETQ. The CDR3 is made up of 17 amino acids. DNA for the CDR3: TGCGCCAGCAGCCGCGGTCAGGGCAGAACAAACACCGGGGAGCTGTTTTTT. Residues: CASSRGQGRTNTGELFF.

A few counts support this clone. The chain employs TRBV19 and TRBJ2-4; weak D call: TRBD2 (6 bases). This CDR3 has 14 amino acids. Germline CDR1 is LNHDA and CDR2 is SQIVND (reference sequence). The V and J ends lost 8 bases and 1 base respectively, with 12 bases between them. The CDR3 reads CASADGGAKNIQYF. In DNA form, the CDR3 reads TGTGCCAGTGCTGACGGGGGTGCCAAAAACATTCAGTACTTC.